The 24 T cell receptor beta chains below were found in one sample sequenced in a study of T cell responses to AZD1222 COVID-19 vaccine. The data were produced by immunoSEQ multiplex PCR, yet TCRdb's version contains in-frame clones alone and is incomplete. This table holds 130,000 or so clones, approximately 85% found once. This sample comprised peripheral blood, obtained on day 0 of AZD1222 vaccination. The receptors derive from an adult in good health.

The chain is built from TRBV6-5 and TRBJ1-2; perhaps TRBD1 as D (6 bases). Germline V gene lookup returns CDR1 MNHEY and CDR2 SVGAGI. This CDR3 has 12 residues. Trimming removed 2 bases at V and 10 bases at J, with 11 bases between. The CDR3 sequence: CASSYRGGLYTF. The CDR3, as DNA: TGTGCCAGCAGTTACCGGGGGGGGCTCTACACCTTC.

J is TRBJ1-1 and V is TRBV7-3, with TRBD1 as a possible D gene (5 bases). The V gene lost 0 bases and the J gene lost 4 bases, with 15 bases spanning the gap. Germline V gives CDR1 SGHTA, CDR2 FQGTGA. The CDR3 is 16 residues long. The CDR3 DNA reads as TGTGCCAGCAGCTTAACGGGGCCACCATGGGGCACTGAAGCTTTCTTT. Protein sequence: CASSLTGPPWGTEAFF.

The gene calls are TRBV5-1 and TRBJ2-1; 10 bases map to TRBD2. CDR1 is SGHRS, CDR2 YFSETQ, per germline. This CDR3 spans 16 amino acids. Trimming took 2 bases from V and 0 from J; bases not matched to a gene: 2. The CDR3 spells CASSFSSGGSYNEQFF. CDR3 DNA sequence: TGCGCCAGCAGCTTTTCTAGCGGGGGCTCCTACAATGAGCAGTTCTTC.

In this sample, this clone turned up a few times. V is TRBV19 and J is TRBJ2-2; D not resolved. Germline CDR1 reads LNHDA; CDR2 reads SQIVND (reference sequence). The CDR3 sequence is 13 residues long. Trimming shortened V by 1 base and J by 6 bases, and 6 bases separated the two germline ends. The CDR3 protein is CASSIGNSGELFF. CDR3 coding DNA: TGTGCCAGTAGTATAGGGAATTCCGGGGAGCTGTTTTTT.

The chain links TRBV7-3 to TRBJ1-3; 10 nucleotides agree with TRBD1. Trimming removed 5 bases from V and 7 bases from J; junction bases left unmatched: 2. From germline, CDR1 is SGHTA and CDR2 FQGTGA. The CDR3 covers 13 residues. The CDR3 sequence: CASSPGQGNTIYF. CDR3 in DNA: TGTGCCAGCAGCCCGGGACAGGGGAACACCATATATTTT.

The V and J genes are TRBV5-1 and TRBJ1-2; unclear D gene. The V end was cut by 0 bases, the J end by 6 bases, with 12 bases between. The CDR3 totals 14 residues. Germline CDR1 SGHRS, CDR2 YFSETQ. Here the CDR3 reads CASSLVGNQDGYTF. The CDR3 nucleotides read TGCGCCAGCAGCTTGGTAGGGAATCAGGATGGCTACACCTTC.

The V gene is TRBV6-5, the J gene TRBJ1-1; D remains ambiguous. The CDR3 spans 11 residues. The germline V gene encodes CDR1 MNHEY and CDR2 SVGAGI. The V end was cut by 0 bases, the J end by 11 bases, with 7 bases between. The CDR3 bases are TGTGCCAGCAGTTACTCGGACGTTGCTTTCTTT. This encodes CASSYSDVAFF.

The chain joins TRBV6-2 or TRBV6-3 to TRBJ1-5; TRBD1 matches 9 bases. J gave up 8 bases and V 5 bases, and 10 bases lay outside the gene matches. The CDR3 totals 15 residues. From germline, CDR1 is MNHEY and CDR2 SVGEGT. The CDR3 DNA reads as TGTGCCAGCAGTAACCGGGACAGGGTGGTAGAGCCCCAGCATTTT. It encodes CASSNRDRVVEPQHF.

The rearrangement uses TRBV3-1 (or the pseudogene TRBV3-2) and TRBJ1-6; D remains unclear. The CDR3 has 14 residues. CDR1 is LGHDT and CDR2 is YNNKEL in the germline V gene (reference sequence). Trimming left V 1 base short and J 11 bases short, with 12 bases between. The CDR3 DNA follows: TGTGCCAGCAGCCAAGGAGTAGGGCCCGCACCCCTCCACTTT. As protein: CASSQGVGPAPLHF.

The V call is TRBV27, the J call TRBJ1-1; D might be TRBD1 (6 bases). Germline CDR1 MNHEY, CDR2 SMNVEV (reference sequence). The V end was cut by 5 bases, the J end by 1 base, with 14 bases between. This CDR3 spans 15 amino acids. The CDR3 loop is CASSLGAIRNTEAFF. In DNA, the CDR3 is TGTGCCAGCAGTCTGGGGGCCATTCGGAACACTGAAGCTTTCTTT.

J is TRBJ1-5 and V is TRBV29-1, with 8 nucleotides matching TRBD1. Germline CDR1 reads SQVTM; CDR2 reads ANQGSEA. This CDR3 has 13 amino acids. V trimming: 4 bases; J trimming: 11 bases; junction bases outside the gene matches: 10. CDR3 DNA: TGCAGCGTTGTCTACAGGGGGACTATGGCCCAGCATTTT. It specifies CSVVYRGTMAQHF.

The CDR3 DNA sequence: TGTGCCAGCAGCCAGTCAGGAGCGATGAACACTGAAGCTTTCTTT. Translation: CASSQSGAMNTEAFF. The gene calls are TRBV3-1 (or the pseudogene TRBV3-2) and TRBJ1-1; D is ambiguous. The CDR3 totals 15 residues. CDR1 and CDR2 from the germline V gene are LGHDT and YNNKEL (reference sequence). V was clipped by 3 bases and J by 0 bases, with 11 bases between them.

The CDR3 reads CASSQEVPRANTEAFF. CDR3 DNA sequence: TGTGCCAGCAGCCAAGAGGTTCCACGGGCGAACACTGAAGCTTTCTTT. The V and J genes are TRBV4-2 and TRBJ1-1; D is uncertain. Trimming took off 0 bases at V and 1 base at J, with 12 bases between the two ends. CDR1 is LGHNA, CDR2 YNFKEQ, per germline. The CDR3 spans 16 residues.

The chain links TRBV18 to TRBJ1-5, with no clear D. Looked up from germline, CDR1 is KGHSH and CDR2 is LQKENI. The V end lost 4 bases, the J end lost 0 bases, and 10 bases lay between the germline ends. The length of the CDR3 is 15 residues. The chain's CDR3 is CASSRAGNSNQPQHF. The CDR3 DNA sequence: TGTGCCAGCTCACGGGCGGGTAATAGCAATCAGCCCCAGCATTTT.

V is TRBV7-9 and J is TRBJ2-7, with 7 bases matching TRBD1. V shed 5 bases and J 7 bases; nucleotides not matched to a gene: 8. The CDR3 spans 13 residues. The germline gives CDR1 SEHNR, CDR2 FQNEAQ (reference sequence). This chain's CDR3 is CASSRDSPQEQYF. The CDR3 coding sequence is TGTGCCAGCAGCCGGGACAGTCCTCAGGAGCAGTACTTC.

The rearrangement joins TRBV30 to TRBJ2-6; 9 bases line up with TRBD1. In germline, CDR1 is GTSNPN, CDR2 SVGIG (reference sequence). This CDR3 has 17 residues. V shed 4 bases and J 0 bases; nucleotides not matched to a gene: 7. The CDR3 bases are TGTGCCTGGACGCGGGACAGGGCCCGCTCTGGGGCCAACGTCCTGACTTTC. Translation: CAWTRDRARSGANVLTF.

The chain recombines TRBV6-5 with TRBJ1-2, with 7 positions matching TRBD1. Germline values: CDR1 MNHEY, CDR2 SVGAGI. The ends lost 8 bases at V and 6 bases at J; junction bases unmatched: 12. CDR3 length: 14 residues. CDR3 sequence: CASRGQALPNGYTF. DNA for the CDR3: TGTGCCAGCCGAGGACAGGCCCTACCCAATGGCTACACCTTC.

The CDR3 DNA is TGTGCCTTGGACAGGGCCGCAGATACGCAGTATTTT. Translating it yields CALDRAADTQYF. This sequence joins TRBV21-1 and TRBJ2-3; the tabulated D call, TRBD1, remains unverified against the DNA. TRBV21-1 is annotated as a pseudogene. This CDR3 comprises 12 residues.

The V call is TRBV5-4, the J call TRBJ2-2, with 7 positions matching TRBD2. From germline, CDR1 is SGHNT and CDR2 YYREEE (reference sequence). The CDR3 contains 16 residues. V lost 4 bases and J lost 1; bases outside the gene matches: 7. CDR3 in amino acids: CASSIGLAGNTGELFF. The CDR3 DNA is TGTGCCAGCAGCATTGGGTTAGCGGGGAACACCGGGGAGCTGTTTTTT.

The DNA for the CDR3 is TGTGCCAGCAGTTACTCGGCTAGCGGGTTAGTCGGGGAGCTGTTTTTT. Protein product: CASSYSASGLVGELFF. The rearrangement links TRBV6-5 to TRBJ2-2, with 8 nucleotides matching TRBD2. The V gene end was trimmed by 0 bases and the J gene end by 7 bases; junction bases not matched to a gene: 7. The CDR3 is 16 amino acids. In germline, CDR1 is MNHEY, CDR2 SVGAGI.

The rearrangement links TRBV19 to TRBJ1-4; 7 positions agree with TRBD1. The junction had 15 bases not matched to a gene; V was cut back by 11 bases and J by 0 bases. The CDR3 contains 17 residues. Germline V gene lookup returns CDR1 LNHDA and CDR2 SQIVND (reference sequence). The CDR3 is CASNPTGPGATNEKLFF. CDR3 in DNA: TGTGCCTCAAATCCGACAGGGCCGGGGGCAACTAATGAAAAACTGTTTTTT.

The chain joins TRBV5-1 to TRBJ1-1; D not certain. The germline gives CDR1 SGHRS, CDR2 YFSETQ. Trimming removed 0 bases from V and 2 bases from J, with 8 bases in between. The CDR3 is 14 residues long. The CDR3 loop is CASSLAAGNTEAFF. CDR3 nucleotide sequence: TGCGCCAGCAGCTTGGCAGCGGGCAACACTGAAGCTTTCTTT. The variable domain in full, with the rest retrieved from reference TRBV5-1 and TRBJ1-1, is KAGVTQTPRYLIKTRGQQVTLSCSPISGHRSVSWYQQTPGQGLQFLFEYFSETQRNKGNFPGRFSGRQFSNSRSEMNVSTLELGDSALYLCASSLAAGNTEAFFGQGTRLTVV.

This rearrangement joins TRBV5-1 to TRBJ2-1, with a possible D match to TRBD1 (6 bases). V lost 2 bases, J lost 2 bases, and 11 bases lay in between. Germline V gene data show CDR1 as SGHRS and CDR2 as YFSETQ. The length of the CDR3 is 15 residues. CDR3 DNA: TGCGCCAGCAGCTTCAAACAGGGTACCTACAATGAGCAGTTCTTC. Translation gives CASSFKQGTYNEQFF.

The J gene is TRBJ1-1, the V gene TRBV3-1 (or the pseudogene TRBV3-2); D is possibly TRBD1 (6 bases). The CDR3 has 14 amino acids. V lost 6 bases, J lost 1 base, and 12 bases lay in between. Germline V gene data show CDR1 as LGHDT and CDR2 as YNNKEL (reference sequence). This CDR3 reads CASRLRDTNTEAFF. The DNA of the CDR3 is TGTGCCAGCAGACTCCGGGACACGAACACTGAAGCTTTCTTT.